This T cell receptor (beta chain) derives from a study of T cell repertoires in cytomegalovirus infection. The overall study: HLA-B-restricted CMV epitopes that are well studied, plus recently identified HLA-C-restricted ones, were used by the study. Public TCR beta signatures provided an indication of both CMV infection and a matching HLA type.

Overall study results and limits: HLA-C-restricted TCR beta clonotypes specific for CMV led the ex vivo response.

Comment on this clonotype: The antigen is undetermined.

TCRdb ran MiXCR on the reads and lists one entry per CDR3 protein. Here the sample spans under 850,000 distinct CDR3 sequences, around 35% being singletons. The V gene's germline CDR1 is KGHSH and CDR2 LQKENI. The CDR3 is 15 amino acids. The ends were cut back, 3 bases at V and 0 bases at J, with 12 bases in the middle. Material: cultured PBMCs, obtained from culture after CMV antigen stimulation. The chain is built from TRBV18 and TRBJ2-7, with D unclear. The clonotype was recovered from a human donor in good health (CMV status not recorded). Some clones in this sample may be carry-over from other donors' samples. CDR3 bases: TGTGCCAGCTCACCGGGCGAACCGGGCTCCTACGAGCAGTACTTC. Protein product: CASSPGEPGSYEQYF.